A single T cell receptor (beta chain) is shown here with its context. The data are from a study of hypomethylating agent response in myelodysplastic syndrome. Study overall: Patients with myelodysplastic syndrome were roughly 9 male and 2 female. Response meant complete response or hematologic improvement; all other patients were non-responders.

This table comes from immunoSEQ multiplex PCR, and its TCRdb copy is limited to in-frame clones, with some not included. The sample holds roughly 9,800 clones, 75% to 85% seen once. The CDR3 is 15 residues long. Between the trimmed V and J ends, which lost 3 bases and 1 base, there was a span of 11 bases. CDR1 SGHKS and CDR2 YYEKEE come from the germline V gene (reference sequence). The V and J genes are TRBV5-5 and TRBJ2-1, with D tentatively TRBD1 (5 bases). This clonotype was sampled from a human donor with myelodysplastic syndrome. This specimen consisted of bone marrow, obtained before or after starting hypomethylating agent treatment for myelodysplastic syndrome (not recorded which). The CDR3 DNA sequence: TGTGCCAGCAGCTCATCGGACATTTCCTACAATGAGCAGTTCTTC. Translation: CASSSSDISYNEQFF. Using reference TRBV5-5 and TRBJ2-1 for the parts outside the CDR3, the full variable domain is DAGVTQSPTHLIKTRGQQVTLRCSPISGHKSVSWYQQVLGQGPQFIFQYYEKEERGRGNFPDRFSARQFPNYSSELNVNALLLGDSALYLCASSSSDISYNEQFFGPGTRLTVL.